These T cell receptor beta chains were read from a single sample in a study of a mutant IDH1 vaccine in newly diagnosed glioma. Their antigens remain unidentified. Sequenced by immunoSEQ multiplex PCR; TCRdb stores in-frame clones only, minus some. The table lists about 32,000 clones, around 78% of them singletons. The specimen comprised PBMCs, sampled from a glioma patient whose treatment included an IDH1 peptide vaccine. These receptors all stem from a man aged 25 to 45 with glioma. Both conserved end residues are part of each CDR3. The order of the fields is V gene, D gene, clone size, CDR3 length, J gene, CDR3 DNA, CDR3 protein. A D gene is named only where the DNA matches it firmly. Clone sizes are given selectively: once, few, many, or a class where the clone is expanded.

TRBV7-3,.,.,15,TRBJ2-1,TGTGCCAGCAGCTTCCAGACGAGCTCCTACAATGAGCAGTTCTTC,CASSFQTSSYNEQFF
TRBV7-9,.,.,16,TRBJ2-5,TGTGCCAGCAGCACCCGGGACCGACACAACCAAGAGACCCAGTACTTC,CASSTRDRHNQETQYF
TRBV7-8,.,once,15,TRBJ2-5,TGTGCCAGCAGCTTAGCGCTGGGGGTTCAAGAGACCCAGTACTTC,CASSLALGVQETQYF
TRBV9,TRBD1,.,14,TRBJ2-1,TGTGCCAGCAGCCCCGGGACAGCCTACAATGAGCAGTTCTTC,CASSPGTAYNEQFF
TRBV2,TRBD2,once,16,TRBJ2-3,TGTGCCAGCAGTGTTGGGACTAGCGGGAGTCCAGATACGCAGTATTTT,CASSVGTSGSPDTQYF
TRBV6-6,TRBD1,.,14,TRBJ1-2,TGTGCCAGCAGCGGGACAGGGGGTCCCTATGGCTACACCTTC,CASSGTGGPYGYTF
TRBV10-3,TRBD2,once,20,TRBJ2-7,TGTGCCATCAACCCCAAAATCGGGCAAGTAGCGGGAGCGATCCCCTACGAGCAGTACTTC,CAINPKIGQVAGAIPYEQYF
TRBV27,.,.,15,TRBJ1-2,TGTGCCAGCAGTTTAGGGTTGGATCCTGTATTTGGCTACACCTTC,CASSLGLDPVFGYTF
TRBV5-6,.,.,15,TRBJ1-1,TGTGCCAGCAGCGCATGGGGACGGGTCGACACTGAAGCTTTCTTT,CASSAWGRVDTEAFF
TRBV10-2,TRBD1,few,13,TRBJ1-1,TGCGCCAGCAGTGATAACAGGGGCACTGAAGCTTTCTTT,CASSDNRGTEAFF
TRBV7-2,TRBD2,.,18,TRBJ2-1,TGTGCCAGCAGCCCAGTCGGACTAGCGAAAAACTCCTACAATGAGCAGTTCTTC,CASSPVGLAKNSYNEQFF
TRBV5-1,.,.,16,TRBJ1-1,TGCGCCAGCAGCTTGGAAGGTGGCAGGGAAGACACTGAAGCTTTCTTT,CASSLEGGREDTEAFF
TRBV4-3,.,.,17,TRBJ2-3,TGCGCCAGCAGCCAATCACTAGGCAGCTTAAGCACAGATACGCAGTATTTT,CASSQSLGSLSTDTQYF
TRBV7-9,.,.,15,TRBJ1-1,TGTGCCAGCAGCTTAGTATCGGGTCTGAACACTGAAGCTTTCTTT,CASSLVSGLNTEAFF
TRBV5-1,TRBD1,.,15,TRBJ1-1,TGCGCCAGCAGCTTGCCAGGGGGCGAGGTCACTGAAGCTTTCTTT,CASSLPGGEVTEAFF
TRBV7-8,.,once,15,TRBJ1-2,TGTGCCAGCAGCCTCGACAGAATGAGGTACGATGGCTACACCTTC,CASSLDRMRYDGYTF
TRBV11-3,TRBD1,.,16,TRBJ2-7,TGTGCCAGCAGCTTAAGCACAGGGGGCTTAGCCTACGAGCAGTACTTC,CASSLSTGGLAYEQYF
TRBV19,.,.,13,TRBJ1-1,TGTGCCAGTACCCTTAGACACACTCTGGAAGCTTTCTTT,CASTLRHTLEAFF
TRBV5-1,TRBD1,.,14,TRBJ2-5,TGCGCCAGCAGCACTTCTGGACAGGGTGGGACCCAGTACTTC,CASSTSGQGGTQYF
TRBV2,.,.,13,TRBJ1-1,TGTGCCAGCAGTCTACGAAGGTACACTGAAGCTTTCTTT,CASSLRRYTEAFF
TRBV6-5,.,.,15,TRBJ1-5,TGTGCCAGCAGCCCTAACCGAGACAGGAATCAGCCCCAGCATTTT,CASSPNRDRNQPQHF
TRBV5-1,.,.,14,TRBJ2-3,TGCGCCAGCAGCTTCGGACTCCCCACAGATACGCAGTATTTT,CASSFGLPTDTQYF
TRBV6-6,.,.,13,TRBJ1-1,TGTGCCAGCAGCCCCCGGGGTGACACTGAAGCTTTCTTT,CASSPRGDTEAFF
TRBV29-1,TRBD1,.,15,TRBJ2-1,TGCAGCGTCACCCTTTGGGACAGGACACACAATGAGCAGTTCTTC,CSVTLWDRTHNEQFF
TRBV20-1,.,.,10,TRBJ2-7,TGCAGTGCCCAGGGCCACGAGCAGTACTTC,CSAQGHEQYF
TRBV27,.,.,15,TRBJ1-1,TGTGCCAGCAGTTTATCGGTGGAGGCTGGCACTGAAGCTTTCTTT,CASSLSVEAGTEAFF
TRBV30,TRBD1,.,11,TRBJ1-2,TGTGCCCACAGGGGGCGCGGAGGCTACACCTTC,CAHRGRGGYTF
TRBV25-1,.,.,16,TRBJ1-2,TGTGCCAGCAGTGAATCGTGGCCAGGGTATGATGGTGGCTACACCTTC,CASSESWPGYDGGYTF
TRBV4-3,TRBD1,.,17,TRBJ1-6,TGCGCCAGCAGCCAGAAGACAGGGGGCTCCTATAATTCACCCCTCCACTTT,CASSQKTGGSYNSPLHF
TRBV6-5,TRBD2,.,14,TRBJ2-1,TGTGCCAGCAAAGGACTAGCGGAATACAATGAGCAGTTCTTC,CASKGLAEYNEQFF
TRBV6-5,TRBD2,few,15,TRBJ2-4,TGTGCCAGCAGGTCGGGGGGGCCTGGAGTAAACATTCAGTACTTC,CASRSGGPGVNIQYF
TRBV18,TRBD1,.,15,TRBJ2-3,TGTGCCAGCTCACCCGGACAGGGAAGCACAGATACGCAGTATTTT,CASSPGQGSTDTQYF
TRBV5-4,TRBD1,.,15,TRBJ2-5,TGTGCCAGCAGCTTGGTCGGGACAGCCCATGGGACCCAGTACTTC,CASSLVGTAHGTQYF
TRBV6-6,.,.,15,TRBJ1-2,TGTGCCAGCAGTTACCCGCCGGGCCCCGAGGGAGGCTACACCTTC,CASSYPPGPEGGYTF
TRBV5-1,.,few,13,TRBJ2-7,TGCGCCAGCAGTCGGGGGTCCCCCTACGAGCAGTACTTC,CASSRGSPYEQYF
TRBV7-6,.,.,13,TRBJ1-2,TGTGCCAGCAGCGAGGACAAGGGTTATGGCTACACCTTC,CASSEDKGYGYTF
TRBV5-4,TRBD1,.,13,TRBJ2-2,TGTGCCAGCAGCTTAGACAGGGGCGGGGAGCTGTTTTTT,CASSLDRGGELFF